This T cell receptor (beta chain) was recovered during a study of shared clonotypes between healthy human individuals. About the study: CD4 naive and memory got three plates each, CD8 naive two, CD8 memory one.

Measured with immunoSEQ multiplex PCR; TCRdb has only the in-frame clones, and not every one. The profile shows 2 million to 2.5 million clones, roughly 95% of them singletons. The length of the CDR3 is 14 residues. Germline CDR1 is LNHNV and CDR2 is YYDKDF (reference sequence). Trimming removed 5 bases at V and 9 bases at J, with 14 bases between. The chain carries TRBV15 and TRBJ1-6; tentatively, D is TRBD1 (6 bases). This TCR derives from a man aged 18 to 29 in good health. Sequencing used naive CD4+ T cells sorted from blood. Regarding subset: CD45RA+ positively selected. CDR3 loop: CATSYGGWGSPLHF. CDR3 in DNA: TGTGCCACCAGCTACGGGGGCTGGGGTTCACCCCTCCACTTT.